This record concerns one T cell receptor beta chain sequence. This sample is part of a study of shared clonotypes between healthy human individuals. Method: immunoSEQ multiplex PCR; TCRdb's copy keeps in-frame clones and lacks some. The sample includes around 510,000 clones, around 81% of them seen just once. Sequenced: PBMCs. The receptor's source is a woman between 40 and 50 years old in good health. Some clones in this sample may be carry-over from other donors' samples.

This CDR3 reads CASSPRQGPYEQYF. The CDR3 nucleotides read TGTGCCAGCAGCCCGCGACAGGGGCCCTACGAGCAGTACTTC. The chain combines TRBV5-4 with TRBJ2-7; TRBD1 matches 8 bases. The germline V gene has CDR1 SGHNT and CDR2 YYREEE (reference sequence). Trimming removed 4 bases from V and 2 bases from J; junction bases left unmatched: 5. The CDR3 totals 14 residues.